The sample holds one count of the clone carrying this T cell receptor beta chain. The antigen is undetermined. The time point is: week 47, end of study. In the vaccine, a single dose held 300 ug of the mutant IDH1 20-mer peptide, along with topical imiquimod. The protocol was immunoSEQ multiplex PCR, while the TCRdb copy is restricted to in-frame clones and leaves out a portion. The sample shows almost 95,000 clones, under 90% of them seen only once. This specimen comes from a study of a mutant IDH1 vaccine in newly diagnosed glioma. CDR1 SGHRS and CDR2 YFSETQ come from the germline V gene. This CDR3 has 16 residues. V gave up 0 bases and J gave up 3 bases; unmatched junction bases: 6. Study observations and caveats: Any relationship between pseudoprogression and changes in top peripheral T cell clonotypes seemed absent.

This clonotype originated in a woman aged 45-65 years with glioma. The sample was PBMCs, taken from a glioma patient whose treatment included an IDH1 peptide vaccine. This chain uses TRBV5-1 with TRBJ2-1, with 7 bases that match TRBD1. Written as DNA, the CDR3 is TGCGCCAGCAGCTTGGGTCCGGGACAGAACTACAATGAGCAGTTCTTC. Translating it yields CASSLGPGQNYNEQFF.